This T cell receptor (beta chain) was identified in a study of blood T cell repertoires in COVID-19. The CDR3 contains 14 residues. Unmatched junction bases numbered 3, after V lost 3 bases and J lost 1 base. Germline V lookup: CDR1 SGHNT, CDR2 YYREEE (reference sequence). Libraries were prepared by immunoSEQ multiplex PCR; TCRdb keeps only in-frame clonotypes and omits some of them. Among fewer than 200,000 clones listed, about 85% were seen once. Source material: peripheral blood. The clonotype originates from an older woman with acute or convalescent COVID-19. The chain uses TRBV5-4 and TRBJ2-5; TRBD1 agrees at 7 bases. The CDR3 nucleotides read TGTGCCAGCAGCTCCGGGACAGCCCAAGAGACCCAGTACTTC. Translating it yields CASSSGTAQETQYF. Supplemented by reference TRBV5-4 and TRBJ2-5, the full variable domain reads ETGVTQSPTHLIKTRGQQVTLRCSSQSGHNTVSWYQQALGQGPQFIFQYYREEENGRGNFPPRFSGLQFPNYSSELNVNALELDDSALYLCASSSGTAQETQYFGPGTRLLVL.